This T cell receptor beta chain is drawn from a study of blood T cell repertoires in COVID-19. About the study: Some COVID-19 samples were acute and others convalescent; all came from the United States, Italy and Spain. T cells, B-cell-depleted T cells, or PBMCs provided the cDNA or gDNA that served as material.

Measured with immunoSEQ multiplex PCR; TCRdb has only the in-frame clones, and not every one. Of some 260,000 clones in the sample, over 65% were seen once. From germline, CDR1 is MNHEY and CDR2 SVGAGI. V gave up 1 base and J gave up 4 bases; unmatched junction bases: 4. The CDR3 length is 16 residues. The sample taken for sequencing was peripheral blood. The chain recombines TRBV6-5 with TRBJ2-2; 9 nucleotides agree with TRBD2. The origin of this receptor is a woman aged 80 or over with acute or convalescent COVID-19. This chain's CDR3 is CASSYFSGSRTGELFF. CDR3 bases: TGTGCCAGCAGTTACTTTAGCGGGAGTCGCACCGGGGAGCTGTTTTTT.